This TCR beta chain was identified in a study of cytomegalovirus exposure and HLA in healthy donors. Broader study findings: In vitro confirmation showed three CMV-associated chains to be CMV antigen specific. Roughly uniform sequencing depth across donors was assumed, possibly incorrectly. A later analysis linked a missense variant in DCLRE1C to the trimming of TCR beta V and J genes. Segments of the TCR beta V type were, in most cases, productive about 87% or about 30% of the time in an earlier analysis.

A multiplex PCR was run with 60 Vbeta primers and 13 Jbeta primers. The data were produced by immunoSEQ multiplex PCR, yet TCRdb's version contains in-frame clones alone and is incomplete. The sample has more than 75,000 clones; just under 85% are singletons. With regard to this clone: Its antigen is undetermined.

Germline V lookup: CDR1 LNHDA, CDR2 SQIVND (reference sequence). V lost 3 bases, J lost 1 base, and 9 bases lay in between. The CDR3 contains 14 residues. This receptor was identified in a young woman in good health and CMV-seropositive. Sequenced sample: PBMCs. This chain uses TRBV19 with TRBJ1-1, with D uncertain. The CDR3 nucleotides read TGTGCCAGTAGTATGACGGGAGGGAACACTGAAGCTTTCTTT. Protein product: CASSMTGGNTEAFF.